This TCR beta chain is drawn from a study of cytomegalovirus exposure and HLA in healthy donors (dated by TCRdb to about 2017). Describing the broader study: An earlier analysis of 587 of the donors reported approximately 270 Gb of sequence data and more than 90 million unique TCR beta sequences from about 200 million T cells. Every discovery cohort repertoire had been produced on one sequencing platform. Among some 400 genotyped donors of the cohort, an average of around 250,000 unique TCR beta nucleotide sequences was sequenced per donor, of which about 19% were non-productive. Genome-wide SNP genotypes for about three fifths of the roughly 670 donors were used in a later genetic analysis, which treated that subset as a discovery cohort. An earlier analysis of roughly 580 of the donors used high-throughput TCR beta sequencing to judge whether each TCR beta V gene segment behaved as functional or pseudogenic. Class I and class II HLA loci were covered by the typing at four-digit resolution. About five DR-DQ haplotypes were handled as single units for association and clustering, since linkage in the cohort was strong. Alongside the repertoire data, information on donor age, sex, ethnicity and CMV serostatus was compiled. Rather than using new phenotypic data, the later analysis identified candidate immune exposures from TCR beta sequences and from how often those sequences occurred across donors. Of the approximately 400 genotyped donors, less than 90% were placed in the genetic ancestry cluster associated with self-reported Caucasian donors. The study was designed to test whether signatures of past pathogen exposure could be identified by cataloging public T cell receptors. Besides the first cohort of approximately 710 subjects, a separate validation cohort made up of about 120 different subjects was used. The T cell repertoires of around 670 subjects were profiled by immunosequencing and related to cytomegalovirus serostatus. The number of typed donors differed by locus: 629-630 for A, B, C, DRB1 and DQB1; 522 for DQA1; some 610 for DPA1; and 400 to 480 for DPB1. In a later analysis, previously published TCR beta repertoires from some 640 donors were re-analyzed and high-resolution HLA genotyping was added so that TCR occurrence patterns could be studied. To predict cytomegalovirus infection status, the study brought together high-throughput TCR immunosequencing, statistical association of individual TCRs with disease status, and machine learning. About 310 gigabases of sequencing data and approximately 93 million unique TCR sequences were included in an early release covering about 600 HLA-typed donors.

After removal of 1 base from V and 1 base from J, the junction retains 4 bases not matched to a gene. Per the germline V gene, SGHDT is the CDR1 and YYEEEE is the CDR2. From the cysteine through the phenylalanine, the CDR3 covers 15 amino acids. Only the CDR3 DNA is retained, 45 bases long and in frame from the first base. Concerning this clone itself: Its antigen remains undetermined. The sample holds no much larger clone one base away, and base qualities are not on file.

The library relied on the immunoSEQ multiplex PCR assay. For the multiplex PCR, a mixture combining 60 forward primers for TCR Vbeta segments and 13 reverse primers for TCR Jbeta segments was used. The CDR3 region of rearranged TCR beta genes was amplified from genomic DNA by a multiplex PCR assay. The amplified TCR beta libraries were sequenced on the Illumina HiSeq System as 87-base-pair reads. In the paper's pipeline: A later analysis counted about 80 million unique TCR beta chains across the 666 repertoires, and about 10 million of these chains were shared by at least two donors. A nearest-neighbor algorithm error-corrected the raw reads and collapsed the reads into unique sequences, merging closely related sequences to remove PCR and sequencing errors. Alignment of CDR3 sequences to IMGT reference sequences was used to assign V, D and J gene segments. For a sequence to be retained, a match of at least six nucleotides was required to both a V gene segment and a J gene segment. Rearrangements were classified as productive when the CDR3 lacked stop codons and remained in frame with V and J, and all other rearrangements were classified as non-productive. Following IMGT convention, CDR3 was defined as the stretch from the second conserved V-encoded cysteine to the conserved J-encoded phenylalanine. The earlier analysis of some 540 of the donors excluded any sequence lacking an unambiguous match to a single V gene segment. In an earlier analysis of around 600 of the donors, V segments were called functional above 56.7% productive rearrangements and were called segregating when the between-donor standard deviation exceeded 5%. A statistical classification framework was developed to diagnose cytomegalovirus status using the catalog of TCR beta chain sequences. V and J gene assignment, in a later analysis, came from comparing TCR nucleotide sequences with IMGT/GENE-DB human TR gene sequences. In a later analysis, CDR3 sequences and most-parsimonious VDJ recombination scenarios were assigned using the TCRdist pipeline. In a later analysis, each TCR beta chain was defined by its CDR3 amino acid sequence together with its V-gene family, and reads without a unique V-gene family were excluded. To address suspected cross-contamination and a sequencing artifact, a later analysis removed some 620 highly shared, low-generation-probability nucleotide sequences. For each public chain, a later analysis derived a clonal expansion index from normalized ranks of inferred template counts within each repertoire. In a later analysis, generation probabilities were computed using a VDJ recombination model fitted to out-of-frame rearrangements, and the results were checked against IGoR. Hypergeometric tests were used in a later analysis to score TCR-TCR, TCR-HLA and TCR-CMV co-occurrence, with a repertoire-size bias correction applied to the TCR pairs. In a later analysis, false discovery rates were estimated by permuting HLA or CMV assignments 20 times. In a later analysis, co-occurring TCRs were grouped using DBSCAN, and TCRdist sequence similarity was added for clustering within HLA-allele-positive subsets. Repertoires with fewer than 30,000 or more than 120,000 public chains were left out of co-occurrence clustering, as were about 5 repertoires with anomalous nucleotide sharing. Here the immuneACCESS table is served through TCRdb, limited to in-frame sequences with V and J called. Missing clones are a known gap in these copies; in checked studies unresolved V genes cover under half, and the rest lacks a known reason. V and J calls and clone size are those listed in that table; D and trimming were worked out from the DNA. This sample lists some 96,000 clones; under 80% were detected once. About 7% of the sample is held by the ten biggest clonotypes.

The cohort comprised several hundred healthy bone marrow donors. At the time of sampling, all cohort members were nominally healthy, though unrecorded immune exposures were likely present. The donor was CMV seropositive and was included in the group of almost 300 seropositive cohort members. Every donor gave a peripheral blood sample, and the peripheral blood mononuclear cells from that sample were used for TCR beta sequencing. The Qiagen DNeasy Blood Extraction Kit was used to extract genomic DNA from the blood cell samples. Broad study findings and their caveats: The authors suggested that the approach could potentially be generalized to other disease states and immunological phenotypes. The cohort was sequenced for TCR beta chains only, and without alpha or paired-chain data the features that could be detected were limited. A later analysis reported that several top co-occurrence clusters appeared linked to parvovirus B19, influenza, CMV and Epstein-Barr virus. Some IMGT-functional V segments, including TRBV6-2 and TRBV6-3, could not be told apart with the 87-base-pair reads, so those segments were excluded. In both the original and validation cohorts, the classifier was reported to diagnose cytomegalovirus status with high specificity and sensitivity. A further reported finding was that TCR beta sequences accurately predicted the HLA-A and HLA-B alleles for most subjects in the first cohort. A later genetic analysis associated a missense DCLRE1C variant with V-gene and J-gene trimming of TCR beta chains, and an independent cohort replicated the association. Because counts were too low, about 15 rarely observed V segments, including chromosome 9 orphons, were left out of the earlier analysis of some 600 of the donors. Correlated functional status among segregating V segments might be attributable to linkage disequilibrium, but an unknown experimental factor could not be ruled out. For the cohort, immune exposure information was limited to CMV serostatus. In an earlier analysis of about 550 of the donors, most TCR beta V segments were observed in productive rearrangements about 87% or about 30% of the time, broadly matching IMGT annotations. In vitro tests confirmed that a few of the cytomegalovirus-associated TCR beta chains recognize cytomegalovirus antigens. In a later analysis, most CMV-associated TCR beta chains were found to appear HLA-restricted, with HLA associations seemingly driven largely by CMV exposure. In a later analysis, some 18,000 TCR beta sequences were associated with specific HLA alleles at a false discovery rate of 0.05. Strong co-occurrence of HLA alleles, especially DR and DQ, made assigning TCR associations to individual alleles difficult. Roughly uniform sequencing depth across donors was assumed in presence/absence analyses, although this assumption may not hold. A later analysis found that TCR association rates varied across HLA loci, with DRB1 alleles showing the most associated TCRs and HLA-C alleles the fewest. A later analysis found that HLA-associated TCR beta chains were more clonally expanded and had lower generation probabilities than equally common non-associated chains. According to a later genetic analysis, donors in an Asian-associated ancestry cluster had fewer N-insertions in productive TCRs than the approximately 670-donor mean. While some public TCRs were present in many individuals, most TCR sequences turned up only very rarely across donors. A cluster of highly shared sequence variants was judged likely to represent a technical artifact of the sequencing pipeline. In the study, about 150 TCR beta chains were listed as associated with cytomegalovirus. Because HLA typing was missing for some donors at each locus, association tests included only the typed subset.

This sequence originates from a man between 35 and 55 years old in good health and CMV-seropositive. Specimen: PBMCs. The sequence links TRBV5-6 to TRBJ1-1, and TRBD1 matches 7 of the central bases. DNA sequence: TGTGCCAGCAGCTTGCCTGGGACAGAGAACACTGAAGCTTTCTTT. The resulting protein is CASSLPGTENTEAFF.